This record looks at one T cell receptor beta chain sequence and its context. CDR1 and CDR2 (germline): SGHDN, FVKESK. V was trimmed by 3 bases and J by 3 bases, leaving 8 bases between them. The CDR3 covers 13 residues. The data were produced by immunoSEQ multiplex PCR, yet TCRdb's version contains in-frame clones alone and is incomplete. The sample includes about 410,000 clones, about nine tenths of them seen just once. The source of the sample is a study of blood T cell repertoires in COVID-19. Sample: peripheral blood. The source of this sequence is a woman aged 35 to 49 with COVID-19, enrolled during active disease. The chain joins TRBV14 to TRBJ1-1, with D possibly TRBD1 on 6 matching bases. For the CDR3, the DNA is TGTGCCAGCAGCCAGGGGGCACACACTGAAGCTTTCTTT. This encodes CASSQGAHTEAFF.